This T cell receptor beta chain was observed in a study of T cell responses to AZD1222 COVID-19 vaccine. The CDR3 contains 17 residues. Germline CDR1 and CDR2: SGHNT and YENEEA. Trimming removed 4 bases from V and 1 base from J, with 19 bases in between. Points from the study as a whole: Only a handful of individuals given AZD1222 were seropositive at baseline. CD4 TCRs covered the whole spike, strongest at regions 160-218 and 743-854.

With regard to this clone: As yet, its antigen is unknown.

The protocol was immunoSEQ multiplex PCR, while the TCRdb copy is restricted to in-frame clones and leaves out a portion. The sample has about 150,000 clones; roughly 90% are singletons. The chain combines TRBV11-3 with TRBJ2-5, with a weak D call TRBD2 (6 bases). The specimen was peripheral blood, collected on day 0 of MenACWY control vaccination. This clonotype was obtained from an adult in good health. The CDR3 DNA reads TGTGCCAGCAGCTCTGATGTTGGGGGGACGGCCCAAGAGACCCAGTACTTC. Translation: CASSSDVGGTAQETQYF.